This T cell receptor (beta chain) was documented in a study of CD8 T cells in Susac syndrome. CD8+ and CD4+ T cells from blood underwent TCR beta sequencing, which was carried out in a high-throughput format. It was negative isolation that provided the CD8+ and CD4+ T cells, whereas TEMRA cells were enriched by FACS. After extraction with the RNeasy kit, 0.5 to 1 ug of the RNA was reverse transcribed using random hexamers. Using its own MiXCR run on the immunoSEQ multiplex PCR reads, TCRdb lists one record per CDR3 protein. The sample lists approximately 170,000 distinct CDR3 sequences, 92% occurring once. CDR1 is SNHLY and CDR2 is FYNNEI in the germline V gene. There are 12 residues in the CDR3. Remarks on this clonotype: One end of the junction fails to match germline, which may point to a read error.

This sequence originates from a human donor in good health. Material: CD4+ T cells from PBMCs. The J gene is TRBJ2-5, the V gene TRBV2; D tentatively reads TRBD1 or TRBD2 (5 bases each). The CDR3 here is CASGEGRETQYF. As DNA, the CDR3 is TGTGCCAGCGGTGAGGGGAGAGAGACCCAGTACTTC.